This T cell receptor (beta chain) was documented in a study of metastatic and nonmetastatic thyroid tumors. About the research overall: Repertoire comparison spanned blood and tumor or nodule tissue of malignant and benign thyroid patients.

The junction had 9 bases not matched to a gene; V was cut back by 8 bases and J by 6 bases. The germline CDR1 and CDR2 sequences are MDHEN and SYDVKM. The CDR3 covers 13 residues. Original handling: Researchers built a distant-metastasis classifier for papillary thyroid cancer that drew on CDR3 differences across clinicopathological groups. Via MiXCR, TCRdb re-called the PCR reads. The V and J calls and clone size come from TCRdb's table, not from the authors' own analysis. The table shows 15,000 to 20,000 clones, with 25% to 35% occurring only once. Among the patients, none had received any treatment before thyroid surgery. By share, this clone counts as medium-sized.

Sequenced: tumor tissue. The clonotype originates from a female donor with papillary thyroid cancer or a benign thyroid nodule (not recorded which). Some clones in this sample may be carry-over from other donors' samples. The rearrangement joins TRBV28 to TRBJ1-2; TRBD1 agrees at 7 bases. The CDR3 sequence is CASCGGGGHGYTF. DNA of the CDR3: TGTGCCAGCTGCGGAGGAGGGGGCCATGGCTACACCTTC.